This T cell receptor beta chain comes out of a study of blood T cell repertoires in COVID-19. Whole-study context: Collection of acute and convalescent COVID-19 samples took place in the United States, Italy and Spain. The analysed material was cDNA or gDNA that came from T cells, B-cell-depleted T cells, or PBMCs.

TCRdb's copy holds only in-frame clones and misses some; the assay was immunoSEQ multiplex PCR. The top ten clones hold roughly 3.1% of a sample with about 270,000 clones, 82% of them seen once. Looked up from germline, CDR1 is KGHSH and CDR2 is LQKENI. Trimming shortened V by 3 bases and J by 3 bases, and 9 bases separated the two germline ends. The CDR3 totals 14 residues. A remark on this clone: This sample includes further DNA sequences coding for the same CDR3.

V is TRBV18 and J is TRBJ1-5, with a tentative D call TRBD1 (5 bases). The source is a woman aged 18-30 years with acute or convalescent COVID-19. The sequenced sample consisted of peripheral blood. CDR3 bases: TGTGCCAGCTCACCTGGGGCAGACAATCAGCCCCAGCATTTT. Residues: CASSPGADNQPQHF.